This TCR beta chain was captured in a study of blood T cell repertoires in COVID-19 (dated by TCRdb to about 2020). Regarding the research as a whole: The collaborator samples originated in the United States, Italy and Spain and spanned the acute and convalescent phases of COVID-19. The material from the prospective study consisted of cDNA or gDNA derived from T cells, B-cell-depleted T cells, or PBMCs. Subjects who had been exposed to COVID-19, were actively infected with it, or had recovered from it provided the deeply sampled blood TCRbeta repertoires that made up the dataset. The samples were drawn from the first 160 participants of the ongoing ImmuneRACE study and from over a thousand subjects provided by 6 global collaborators. Where HLA class I and class II types were available, the types were taken from metadata supplied by the sample provider, not from assay-based typing. The repertoires were released in a freely available public database meant as a resource for research on the immune response to SARS-CoV-2. The sample metadata nearly always contained a de-identified subject ID, COVID-19 status, age in years and sex. Overall study results and their limits: Clinical and demographic metadata were provided uncurated, with the amount varying by source and participant.

Turning to this clone: What antigen it recognizes has not been identified. The input lacks base qualities; no much larger clone sits a single base away.

Participants in the prospective study were enrolled through a virtual design, were aged about 18 to 90 years, and lived in fewer than 30 United States geographic areas. In the prospective study, participants were assigned to cohorts based on the clinical history participants reported in a screening survey and a study questionnaire. Recovered participants in ImmuneRACE Cohort 3 were defined by two consecutive negative NP/OP PCR tests, clearance by a healthcare professional, or resolution of symptoms. Mobile phlebotomists in the prospective study collected whole blood, serum and a nasopharyngeal or oropharyngeal swab from every participant. Participants in the prospective study had the option to provide additional blood draws and questionnaires over a roughly 2-month period. Before DNA extraction, blood samples from the prospective study were shipped at room temperature or frozen. TCRbeta CDR3 regions were amplified from genomic DNA using the immunoSEQ Assay, a bias-controlled multiplex PCR. In the source study's methods: The number of nucleated cells in each sample was estimated by amplification of reference gene primers within the assay. To quantify the absolute abundance of each unique TCRbeta CDR3 rearrangement, sequence reads were collapsed and filtered. For each sample, productive Simpson clonality was calculated as the square root of Simpson's diversity index over productive rearrangements. The immuneACCESS repertoire file appears here via TCRdb, limited to in-frame rearrangements. These files lack a portion of the clones; in checked studies, under half of the deficit traces to unresolved V genes, and the cause of the others is not known. From that table come the V and J calls and clone size; the DNA was used to work out D and trimming. The sample records 310,000 or so clones, roughly 90% of which are singletons. 9.5% of the sample lies in the top ten.

Sequenced sample: PBMCs or T cells enriched from blood (not recorded which). This receptor was identified in a middle-aged woman who had recovered from COVID-19.

The CDR3 reads CASSEHRLLTYEQYF. The DNA is TGTGCCAGCAGTGAACACAGGCTCTTGACCTACGAGCAGTACTTC. The sequence links TRBV2 to TRBJ2-7; the D gene is perhaps TRBD1, on 5 matching bases. The CDR3 numbers 15 residues from cysteine through phenylalanine. Only the CDR3 part of the read is kept: 45 bases, read in frame from the first base. CDR1 and CDR2, per the germline V gene, are SNHLY and FYNNEI. Deletion took 2 bases off V and 2 bases off J, with a span of 13 bases between the germline ends.